These 22 T cell receptor beta chains were sequenced from one sample in a study of blood T cells in healthy people across ages. A sample-barcoded 5' primer and a J-beta primer mix were used in a second PCR of about 7 to 12 cycles. A single record per CDR3 protein comes from TCRdb applying MiXCR to the 5' RACE reads. The table shows around 800,000 distinct CDR3 sequences, with about 48% occurring only once. Specimen: blood. The source is a man at least 80 years old in good health.

This clonotype showed up just once. V and J are TRBV7-2 and TRBJ2-5; 10 bases line up with TRBD1. The J call could be wrong; TRBJ2-7 is a better fit for the DNA end. Germline assignment: CDR1 SGHTA and CDR2 FQGNSA. The length of the CDR3 is 17 residues. CDR3 bases: TGTGCCAGCAGCCTACGACCCGGGACAGGGGCGTTGGACGAGCAGTACTTC. Its translation: CASSLRPGTGALDEQYF.

This chain connects TRBV20-1 to TRBJ2-1; no clear D gene. Deletions cut 3 bases from V and 8 bases from J, with 8 bases between. The CDR3 runs 11 residues. Germline-derived CDR1 and CDR2 are DFQATT and SNEGSKA (reference sequence). The CDR3, as DNA: TGCAGTGCTAGTGTTGAGCATGAGCAGTTCTTC. Translation gives CSASVEHEQFF.

The gene calls are TRBV6-1 and TRBJ2-7; D is ambiguous. Germline assignment: CDR1 MNHNS and CDR2 SASEGT. V shed 8 bases and J shed 0 bases, with 14 bases lying between them. CDR3 length: 14 amino acids. CDR3 nucleotides: TGTGCCAGCGTCCGGTCCCCGGACTCCTACGAGCAGTACTTC. This encodes CASVRSPDSYEQYF.

This chain uses TRBV5-1 with TRBJ2-5, with D possibly being TRBD1 or TRBD2 (5 bases each). The germline gives CDR1 SGHRS, CDR2 YFSETQ. The CDR3 extends over 14 amino acids. Trimming cost V 6 bases and J 4 bases, with 16 bases left between them. The CDR3, as DNA: TGCGCCAGCAAACCGGGACGGATTGGAGAGACCCAGTACTTC. It translates to CASKPGRIGETQYF.

This rearrangement joins TRBV5-6 to TRBJ2-7, with TRBD1 matching 7 bases. Losses at the gene ends were 3 bases for V and 3 bases for J; bases not matched to a gene: 12. CDR3 size: 16 residues. Germline values: CDR1 SGHDT, CDR2 YYEEEE. The CDR3 protein is CASSSLLRTGFYEQYF. The CDR3 nucleotides are TGTGCCAGCAGCTCGCTTTTACGGACAGGCTTCTACGAGCAGTACTTC.

This chain joins TRBV25-1 and TRBJ2-5; no clear D gene. The last part of the DNA fits TRBJ2-7 better; the J call may be wrong. The CDR3 runs to 13 residues. Germline V lookup: CDR1 MGHDK, CDR2 SYGVNS. The CDR3 protein is CASSDTALYEQYF. In nucleotides, the CDR3 is TGTGCCAGCAGTGATACTGCCCTGTACGAGCAGTACTTC.

V gene TRBV6-1 combines with J gene TRBJ2-1; 11 bases match TRBD2. J was trimmed by 15 bases and V by 1 base; bases with no gene match: 8. CDR1 MNHNS and CDR2 SASEGT come from the germline V gene. The CDR3 is made up of 14 amino acids. The CDR3 region has the DNA TGTGCCAGCAGTGAAGTGACTAGCGGGATTGGTCGGTTCTTC. Protein sequence: CASSEVTSGIGRFF.

The rearrangement links TRBV7-2 to TRBJ2-4; D might be TRBD1 (6 bases). The CDR3 has 12 amino acids. Germline assignment: CDR1 SGHTA and CDR2 FQGNSA. Trimming shortened V by 2 bases and J by 15 bases, and 14 bases separated the two germline ends. The CDR3 DNA reads as TGTGCCAGCAGCTTAAGCCAGGGGCCCCCGTACTTC. This codes for CASSLSQGPPYF.

This clonotype has more than one count but fewer than ten. The rearrangement uses TRBV4-1 and TRBJ2-7; TRBD1 agrees at 7 bases. V shed 0 bases, J shed 4 bases, and the junction held 3 bases outside the gene matches. Germline V gives CDR1 MGHRA, CDR2 YSYEKL. The CDR3 has 14 amino acids. The CDR3 loop is CASSQEPGGYEQYF. The CDR3 DNA reads as TGCGCCAGCAGCCAAGAACCAGGGGGATACGAGCAGTACTTC.

This rearrangement joins TRBV6-6 to TRBJ2-7; perhaps TRBD2 as D (6 bases). The germline V gene encodes CDR1 MNHNY and CDR2 SVGAGI (reference sequence). This CDR3 is built from 14 residues. Between the trimmed V and J ends, which lost 7 bases and 3 bases, there was a span of 16 bases. The CDR3 loop is CASTFREQYYEQYF. The CDR3 DNA is TGTGCCAGCACCTTTCGGGAGCAGTACTACGAGCAGTACTTC.

This rearrangement joins TRBV5-6 to TRBJ2-3; possible D gene TRBD2, 6 bases. CDR1 SGHDT and CDR2 YYEEEE come from the germline V gene. The CDR3 spans 14 residues. V lost 4 bases and J 14 bases, leaving 23 bases between the germline ends. CDR3 loop: CASSPGFSGGYAYF. CDR3 in DNA: TGTGCCAGCAGCCCCGGGTTTTCCGGGGGATACGCGTATTTT.

The chain carries TRBV7-2 and TRBJ2-7; D perhaps matches TRBD2 (6 bases). Germline V gene lookup returns CDR1 SGHTA and CDR2 FQGNSA. V was shortened by 3 bases and J by 8 bases, with 17 bases between the two germline ends. The CDR3 is 14 residues long. In DNA, the CDR3 is TGTGCCAGCAGCTTTAGGTTCCGGGAGTATCAGCAGTACTTC. Amino acids: CASSFRFREYQQYF.

This clonotype was picked up one time. The chain links TRBV6-5 to TRBJ1-1; TRBD1 aligns across 9 bases. The V and J ends lost 2 bases and 6 bases, in that order; junction bases with no gene match: 4. Per germline, CDR1 MNHEY and CDR2 SVGAGI. The CDR3 consists of 14 residues. The CDR3 DNA is TGTGCCAGCAGTTACAACAGGGGGCGGCCTGAAGCTTTCTTT. Translated, it gives CASSYNRGRPEAFF.

The chain joins TRBV15 to TRBJ1-5, with D perhaps matching TRBD1 (6 bases). Germline V gene sequence: CDR1 LNHNV, CDR2 YYDKDF (reference sequence). The CDR3 loop spans 15 amino acids. Trimming pared 8 bases from V and 5 bases from J, leaving 19 bases between. CDR3 coding DNA: TGTGCCACCTCACCCAATGGACAGATTGATCAGCCCCAGCATTTT. It is translated as CATSPNGQIDQPQHF.

Worth noting for this clonotype: One end of the junction does not line up with germline, which may come from a read error. The chain combines TRBV29-1 with TRBJ2-3; a possible D gene is TRBD1 (5 bases). This CDR3 contains 13 residues. Germline values: CDR1 SQVTM, CDR2 ANQGSEA. The CDR3 DNA follows: TGCATCGTTGAGAAAGGGGGCACAGATACGCAGTATTTT. It yields the protein CIVEKGGTDTQYF.

Note on this clonotype: The junction shows a germline mismatch at one end, possibly a read error. The chain uses TRBV29-1 and TRBJ2-7; D is possibly TRBD1 (6 bases). CDR3 length equals 14 residues. Germline-derived CDR1 and CDR2 are SQVTM and ANQGSEA. In nucleotides, the CDR3 is TGCAGCGTTGTCGGACAGTCGAGCTCCTGCGAGCAGTACTTC. Translation: CSVVGQSSSCEQYF.

This clonotype was recorded a few times. CDR3 sequence (DNA): TGTGCCAGCAGTCCATCTACGGGAGACTCCTACAATGAGCAGTTCTTC. As protein: CASSPSTGDSYNEQFF. J is TRBJ2-1 and V is TRBV6-6; possible D gene TRBD2, 6 bases. The V end was cut by 5 bases, the J end by 0 bases, with 14 bases between. Germline V gene lookup returns CDR1 MNHNY and CDR2 SVGAGI (reference sequence). The CDR3 contains 16 residues.

This clonotype has more than one count but fewer than ten. This chain links TRBV10-3 with TRBJ1-5; D unclear. V lost 0 bases and J 10 bases, leaving 7 bases between the germline ends. The CDR3 runs 12 residues. Germline V gives CDR1 ENHRY, CDR2 SYGVKD. The CDR3 protein is CAISESVTPQHF. In nucleotides, the CDR3 is TGTGCCATCAGTGAGTCCGTGACCCCCCAGCATTTT.

This clonotype appeared a single time. The chain has TRBV27 and TRBJ2-6, with D unresolved. CDR1 MNHEY and CDR2 SMNVEV come from the germline V gene (reference sequence). The CDR3 covers 16 residues. V was clipped by 1 base and J by 4 bases, with 11 bases between them. CDR3 protein: CASSLWGGAGANVLTF. CDR3 coding DNA: TGTGCCAGCAGTTTATGGGGTGGTGCGGGGGCCAACGTCCTGACTTTC.

The chain links TRBV5-1 to TRBJ2-1; TRBD2 might be the D (6 bases). The ends were cut back, 0 bases at V and 6 bases at J, with 13 bases in the middle. CDR1 SGHRS and CDR2 YFSETQ come from the germline V gene. CDR3 length equals 15 residues. DNA for the CDR3: TGCGCCAGCAGCTTGGAACTAGCCGAACCCAATGAGCAGTTCTTC. It translates to CASSLELAEPNEQFF.

This chain connects TRBV20-1 to TRBJ1-4; TRBD1 aligns across 7 bases. There are 12 residues in the CDR3. V lost 6 bases to trimming and J lost 7 bases; unmatched junction nucleotides: 5. Germline V gene data show CDR1 as DFQATT and CDR2 as SNEGSKA (reference sequence). The CDR3 reads CSADRAGEKLFF. CDR3 DNA: TGCAGTGCAGACAGGGCTGGTGAAAAACTGTTTTTT.

CDR3: CASSPGTKGGEQYF. The CDR3 DNA follows: TGTGCCAGCAGCCCGGGCACCAAGGGGGGCGAGCAGTACTTC. This chain joins TRBV12-3 or TRBV12-4 and TRBJ2-7; D might be TRBD1 or TRBD2, each matching 6 bases. V gave up 6 bases and J gave up 6 bases, with 18 bases separating them. CDR3 size: 14 residues.